The 26 T cell receptor beta chains given below trace back to one sample, sequenced in a study of T cell responses to AZD1222 COVID-19 vaccine. Clones were sequenced by immunoSEQ multiplex PCR, and TCRdb holds only the in-frame ones, with some missing. Among some 120,000 clones listed, around 89% were seen once. Material: peripheral blood, obtained on day 0 of MenACWY control vaccination. The source of these receptors is an adult in good health.

This clone came up once. The chain uses TRBV27 and TRBJ2-7; D might be TRBD1 (6 bases). Germline V CDR1 and CDR2: MNHEY, SMNVEV (reference sequence). CDR3 length: 15 residues. The germline V and J ends were trimmed by 5 bases and 3 bases, with 17 bases remaining between them. CDR3 bases: TGTGCCAGCAGTCCCGGACAGAGGAGGAACTACGAGCAGTACTTC. Protein: CASSPGQRRNYEQYF.

This clone was counted between two and nine times. The chain couples TRBV21-1 to TRBJ1-6. TRBV21-1 is tagged as a pseudogene. The CDR3 loop spans 15 amino acids. CDR3 DNA: TGTGCCAGCAGCGCGGGAACAGGGAGGTGGTCACCCCTCCACTTT. It yields the protein CASSAGTGRWSPLHF.

The chain employs TRBV16 and TRBJ1-5; D possibly corresponds to TRBD1 (6 bases). V was trimmed by 4 bases and J by 4 bases, leaving 20 bases between them. CDR3 size: 17 residues. The germline V gene has CDR1 KGHSY and CDR2 FQNENV. The DNA of the CDR3 is TGTGCCAGCAGCCCCCCATCACCGGGACAAATAAATCAGCCCCAGCATTTT. It yields the protein CASSPPSPGQINQPQHF.

The chain combines TRBV6-5 with TRBJ2-3, with 11 bases identical to TRBD1. Trimming cost V 5 bases and J 5 bases; bases outside gene matches: 3. Germline CDR1 MNHEY, CDR2 SVGAGI. This CDR3 has 14 amino acids. CDR3 residues: CASSRTGGRDTQYF. The CDR3 DNA is TGTGCCAGCAGTCGGACAGGGGGCCGAGATACGCAGTATTTT.

This chain links TRBV2 with TRBJ1-1; D remains unclear. From germline, CDR1 is SNHLY and CDR2 FYNNEI. The CDR3 spans 11 residues. Trimming took off 11 bases at V and 1 base at J, with 8 bases between the two ends. The CDR3 nucleotides read TGTGCCGGAACACCGAACACTGAAGCTTTCTTT. It specifies CAGTPNTEAFF.

The V and J genes are TRBV7-2 and TRBJ2-1, with 7 bases fitting TRBD1. The J segment lost 8 bases and the V segment lost 5 bases, leaving 9 bases of the junction unmatched. Germline V lookup: CDR1 SGHTA, CDR2 FQGNSA. The CDR3 consists of 14 residues. This chain's CDR3 is CASSKTGIIHEQFF. The CDR3 bases are TGTGCCAGCAGCAAGACAGGGATAATCCATGAGCAGTTCTTC.

This chain joins TRBV18 and TRBJ1-4, with D uncertain. Trimming pared 2 bases from V and 8 bases from J, leaving 12 bases between. The CDR3 length is 14 residues. Per germline, CDR1 KGHSH and CDR2 LQKENI. This CDR3 reads CASSPTRAQEKLFF. Here the CDR3 DNA reads TGTGCCAGCTCACCAACACGGGCTCAAGAAAAACTGTTTTTT.

This clone was observed a handful of times. This specimen includes other DNA sequences encoding the same CDR3. The rearrangement joins TRBV5-1 to TRBJ2-3, with 7 bases fitting TRBD2. The germline V gene encodes CDR1 SGHRS and CDR2 YFSETQ. CDR3 length equals 14 residues. The J segment lost 2 bases and the V segment lost 0 bases, leaving 0 bases of the junction unmatched. The CDR3 nucleotides read TGCGCCAGCAGCTTGGGACTAGCCACAGATACGCAGTATTTT. This gives the protein CASSLGLATDTQYF.

A note on this clone: In the same sample, other DNA sequences code for this CDR3. The chain carries TRBV30 and TRBJ1-1, with 9 positions matching TRBD1. This CDR3 comprises 13 residues. V lost 1 base to trimming and J lost 4 bases; unmatched junction nucleotides: 1. In germline, CDR1 is GTSNPN, CDR2 SVGIG (reference sequence). Here the CDR3 DNA reads TGTGCCTGGAGTGCGACAGGGGGCACTGAAGCTTTCTTT. Protein product: CAWSATGGTEAFF.

V usage is TRBV9 and J usage is TRBJ2-2; 7 bases line up with TRBD2. V lost 7 bases to trimming and J lost 6 bases; unmatched junction nucleotides: 9. In germline, CDR1 is SGDLS, CDR2 YYNGEE. This CDR3 contains 14 residues. The DNA of the CDR3 is TGTGCCAGCGGTCGGGGGGTGGTAGCCGGGGAGCTGTTTTTT. Its translation: CASGRGVVAGELFF. Drawing the rest from reference TRBV9 and TRBJ2-2, the complete variable domain is DSGVTQTPKHLITATGQRVTLRCSPRSGDLSVYWYQQSLDQGLQFLIQYYNGEERAKGNILERFSAQQFPDLHSELNLSSLELGDSALYFCASGRGVVAGELFFGEGSRLTVL.

The CDR3 sequence is CARRHIPNTGELFF. CDR3 DNA: TGTGCCAGGAGACATATCCCGAACACCGGGGAGCTGTTTTTT. The V call is TRBV6-5, the J call TRBJ2-2; D not resolved. The germline CDR1 and CDR2 sequences are MNHEY and SVGAGI. The CDR3 loop spans 14 amino acids. V lost 9 bases to trimming and J lost 0 bases, with 11 bases between them.

To note about this clone: Other DNA sequences of this sample code for an identical CDR3. The chain carries TRBV27 and TRBJ1-2; a weak D match, TRBD1 (6 bases). Germline V lookup: CDR1 MNHEY, CDR2 SMNVEV (reference sequence). This CDR3 has 13 residues. Trimming pared 6 bases from V and 2 bases from J, leaving 10 bases between. The CDR3 is CASSLQGNYGYTF. DNA for the CDR3: TGTGCCAGCAGCCTACAGGGAAACTATGGCTACACCTTC.

The gene calls are TRBV12-3 or TRBV12-4 and TRBJ2-7, with D perhaps matching TRBD1 or TRBD2 (5 bases each). This CDR3 comprises 13 residues. The ends were cut back, 1 base at V and 6 bases at J, with 10 bases in the middle. CDR3 sequence reads: CASSLEGSFEQYF. The CDR3, as DNA: TGTGCCAGCAGTTTAGAGGGGAGCTTCGAGCAGTACTTC.

CDR3 nucleotides: TGCGCCAGCAGCTCGGCATTAGGGACTAGCGGGAGCCCATACGAGCAGTACTTC. It encodes CASSSALGTSGSPYEQYF. This chain joins TRBV5-1 and TRBJ2-7; TRBD2 matches 14 bases. From germline, CDR1 is SGHRS and CDR2 YFSETQ. The CDR3 has 18 residues. V trimming: 3 bases; J trimming: 4 bases; junction bases outside the gene matches: 12.

This clone was recorded only once. This chain uses TRBV4-1 with TRBJ2-7; TRBD1 matches 7 bases. The CDR3 loop spans 15 amino acids. With V trimmed by 3 bases and J by 0 bases, 5 bases remained unmatched. Germline CDR1 MGHRA, CDR2 YSYEKL. Here the CDR3 DNA reads TGCGCCAGCAGCCAGACCAGGGGGAGCTCCTACGAGCAGTACTTC. Translation gives CASSQTRGSSYEQYF.

The chain has TRBV29-1 and TRBJ1-2; weak D call: TRBD1 (5 bases). CDR1 and CDR2 (germline): SQVTM, ANQGSEA. The CDR3 has 14 residues. V was shortened by 3 bases and J by 0 bases, with 11 bases between the two germline ends. This CDR3 is CSVDKPGTNYGYTF. The CDR3 DNA reads TGCAGCGTTGACAAGCCAGGGACTAACTATGGCTACACCTTC.

The chain is built from TRBV28 and TRBJ2-7; no firm D call. Germline V gene data show CDR1 as MDHEN and CDR2 as SYDVKM. The CDR3 totals 11 residues. V was trimmed by 6 bases and J by 5 bases, leaving 8 bases between them. CDR3 DNA sequence: TGTGCCAGCAGCGAACGGAACGAGCAGTACTTC. Amino acids: CASSERNEQYF.

With respect to this clone: The same CDR3 also results from other DNA sequences found in this sample. CDR3 DNA: TGTGCCAGCAGCTTAGGACAGGGGGGTCAGCCCCAGCATTTT. This encodes CASSLGQGGQPQHF. V is TRBV7-9 and J is TRBJ1-5, with 9 bases matching TRBD1. Germline-derived CDR1 and CDR2 are SEHNR and FQNEAQ (reference sequence). V was pared by 1 base and J by 6 bases, with 1 base of the junction left unmatched. There are 14 residues in the CDR3. Full variable domain (rest looked up from reference TRBV7-9 and TRBJ1-5): DTGVSQNPRHKITKRGQNVTFRCDPISEHNRLYWYRQTLGQGPEFLTYFQNEAQLEKSRLLSDRFSAERPKGSFSTLEIQRTEQGDSAMYLCASSLGQGGQPQHFGDGTRLSIL.

This clone was observed a few times. The chain is built from TRBV9 and TRBJ1-3; 9 bases map to TRBD1. Germline V gene lookup returns CDR1 SGDLS and CDR2 YYNGEE. J gave up 2 bases and V 3 bases, and 3 bases lay outside the gene matches. The CDR3 length is 15 residues. This CDR3 reads CASSETGGAGNTIYF. Written as DNA, the CDR3 is TGTGCCAGCAGCGAGACAGGGGGTGCTGGAAACACCATATATTTT.

This chain links TRBV5-3 with TRBJ2-2, with TRBD1 identical over 7 bases. TRBV5-3 is designated an ORF whose function remains uncertain. The CDR3 extends over 16 amino acids. V gave up 4 bases and J gave up 1 base; unmatched junction bases: 7. In DNA form, the CDR3 reads TGTGCCAGAAGCCTCGACAGGGAAGTGAACACCGGGGAGCTGTTTTTT. It is translated as CARSLDREVNTGELFF.

The chain has TRBV27 and TRBJ2-7; possible D gene TRBD2, 5 bases. There are 12 residues in the CDR3. Trimming shortened V by 5 bases and J by 6 bases, and 11 bases separated the two germline ends. The germline V gene encodes CDR1 MNHEY and CDR2 SMNVEV (reference sequence). CDR3 DNA sequence: TGTGCCAGCAGTCCCCTACGGGGCGAGCAGTACTTC. Encoded protein: CASSPLRGEQYF.

This clone has just one count. The J gene is TRBJ2-7, the V gene TRBV14; TRBD2 agrees at 9 bases. V gave up 4 bases and J gave up 1 base; unmatched junction bases: 14. Germline CDR1 SGHDN, CDR2 FVKESK. This CDR3 spans 18 amino acids. Here the CDR3 reads CASSLPPLAGGRSYEQYF. The CDR3 nucleotides read TGTGCCAGCAGCCTCCCCCCCCTTGCGGGAGGGAGGTCCTACGAGCAGTACTTC.

This chain joins TRBV5-1 and TRBJ2-7; D gene unclear. The CDR3 loop spans 14 amino acids. V lost 2 bases and J lost 6, with 15 bases in between. The germline CDR1 and CDR2 sequences are SGHRS and YFSETQ. CDR3: CASSFSPSSGEQYF. In nucleotides, the CDR3 is TGCGCCAGCAGCTTTAGCCCATCTAGTGGCGAGCAGTACTTC.

The table lists this clone with a few counts. This sequence joins TRBV7-2 and TRBJ2-2, with TRBD2 matching 7 bases. There are 14 residues in the CDR3. Per germline, CDR1 SGHTA and CDR2 FQGNSA. V gave up 6 bases and J gave up 1 base; unmatched junction bases: 2. The CDR3: CASRASGNTGELFF. CDR3 nucleotide sequence: TGTGCCAGCAGGGCTAGCGGGAACACCGGGGAGCTGTTTTTT.

The rearrangement links TRBV19 to TRBJ1-5, with D unresolved. The CDR3 is 15 amino acids. V lost 3 bases to trimming and J lost 4 bases, with 13 bases between them. CDR1 and CDR2 (germline): LNHDA, SQIVND (reference sequence). DNA of the CDR3: TGTGCCAGTAGTATCCATGCCGTGACTAATCAGCCCCAGCATTTT. Its protein product is CASSIHAVTNQPQHF. The full variable domain, with the rest looked up from reference TRBV19 and TRBJ1-5, is DGGITQSPKYLFRKEGQNVTLSCEQNLNHDAMYWYRQDPGQGLRLIYYSQIVNDFQKGDIAEGYSVSREKKESFPLTVTSAQKNPTAFYLCASSIHAVTNQPQHFGDGTRLSIL.

The rearrangement joins TRBV5-1 to TRBJ2-1, with 8 nucleotides matching TRBD2. CDR3 length: 15 residues. Germline V lookup: CDR1 SGHRS, CDR2 YFSETQ. V lost 4 bases and J lost 7; bases outside the gene matches: 10. CDR3 DNA: TGCGCCAGCAGCCCGAGCCGGGAGGGCAGAAATGAGCAGTTCTTC. Amino acids: CASSPSREGRNEQFF.